These 3 T cell receptor beta chains were sequenced from one sample in a study of metastatic and nonmetastatic thyroid tumors. TCRdb re-clonotyped the PCR reads via MiXCR. The sample gives about 16,000 clones, about 35% of which show up once; roughly 7% is in the top ten. No treatment had been given to any patient before thyroid surgery. The sequencing input was tumor tissue. The source of these receptors is a female donor with papillary thyroid cancer or a benign thyroid nodule (not recorded which). Some clones in this sample may be carry-over from other donors' samples.

This clone was counted only a few times. V is TRBV19 and J is TRBJ2-1; D uncertain. CDR3 length: 12 amino acids. V was pared by 1 base and J by 5 bases, with 3 bases between. The germline V gene encodes CDR1 LNHDA and CDR2 SQIVND (reference sequence). The CDR3 loop is CASSIVHNEQFF. In DNA form, the CDR3 reads TGTGCCAGTAGTATAGTGCACAATGAGCAGTTCTTC.

The sample holds many counts of this clone. This chain uses TRBV2 with TRBJ2-5; no reliable D call. This CDR3 comprises 11 residues. Germline CDR1 is SNHLY and CDR2 is FYNNEI. V lost 3 bases, J lost 4 bases, and 3 bases lay in between. As DNA, the CDR3 is TGTGCCAGCAGTGAGGGAGAGACCCAGTACTTC. It specifies CASSEGETQYF.

The chain joins TRBV30 to TRBJ2-5; no reliable D call. Germline CDR1 is GTSNPN and CDR2 is SVGIG (reference sequence). V shed 5 bases and J shed 3 bases, with 19 bases lying between them. The CDR3 runs 15 residues. DNA for the CDR3: TGTGCCTGGGCATATGGGGTTAGAAAAGAAGAGACCCAGTACTTC. Amino acid sequence: CAWAYGVRKEETQYF. The complete variable domain, with remaining parts taken from reference TRBV30 and TRBJ2-5, reads SQTIHQWPATLVQPVGSPLSLECTVEGTSNPNLYWYRQAAGRGLQLLFYSVGIGQISSEVPQNLSASRPQDRQFILSSKKLLLSDSGFYLCAWAYGVRKEETQYFGPGTRLLVL.